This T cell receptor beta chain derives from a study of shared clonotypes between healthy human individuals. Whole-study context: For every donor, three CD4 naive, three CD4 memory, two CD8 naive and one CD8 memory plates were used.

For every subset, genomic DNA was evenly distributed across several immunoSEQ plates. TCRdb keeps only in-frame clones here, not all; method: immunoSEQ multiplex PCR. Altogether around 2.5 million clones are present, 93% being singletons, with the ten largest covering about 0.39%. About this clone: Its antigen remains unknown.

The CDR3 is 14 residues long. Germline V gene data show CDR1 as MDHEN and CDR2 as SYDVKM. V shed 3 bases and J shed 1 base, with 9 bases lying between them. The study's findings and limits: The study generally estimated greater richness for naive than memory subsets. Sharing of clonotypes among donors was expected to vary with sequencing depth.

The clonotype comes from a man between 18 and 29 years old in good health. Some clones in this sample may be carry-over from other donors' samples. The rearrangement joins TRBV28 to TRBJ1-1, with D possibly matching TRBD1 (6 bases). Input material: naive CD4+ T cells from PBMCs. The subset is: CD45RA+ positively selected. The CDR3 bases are TGTGCCAGCAGTTTGGGGGGCTGGAACACTGAAGCTTTCTTT. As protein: CASSLGGWNTEAFF.